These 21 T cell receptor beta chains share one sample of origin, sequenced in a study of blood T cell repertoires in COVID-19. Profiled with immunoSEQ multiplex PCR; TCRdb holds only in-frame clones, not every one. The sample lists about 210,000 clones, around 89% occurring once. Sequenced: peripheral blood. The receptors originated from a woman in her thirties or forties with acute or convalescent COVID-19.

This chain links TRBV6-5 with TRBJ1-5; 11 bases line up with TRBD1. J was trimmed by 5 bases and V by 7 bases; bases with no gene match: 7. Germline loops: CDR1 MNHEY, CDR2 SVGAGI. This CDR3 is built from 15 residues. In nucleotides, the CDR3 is TGTGCCAGCACCACACAGGGACAGGGGGATCAGCCCCAGCATTTT. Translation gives CASTTQGQGDQPQHF.

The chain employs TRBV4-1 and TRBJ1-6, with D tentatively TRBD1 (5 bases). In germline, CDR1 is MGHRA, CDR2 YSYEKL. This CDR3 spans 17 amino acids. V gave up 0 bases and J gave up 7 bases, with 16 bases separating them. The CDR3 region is CASSQDLSDRRNSPLHF. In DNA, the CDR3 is TGCGCCAGCAGCCAAGATCTTTCTGACAGAAGGAATTCACCCCTCCACTTT.

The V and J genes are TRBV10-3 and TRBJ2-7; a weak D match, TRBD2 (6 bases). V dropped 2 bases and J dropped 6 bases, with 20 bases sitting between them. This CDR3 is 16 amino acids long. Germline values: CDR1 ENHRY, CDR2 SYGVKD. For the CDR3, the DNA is TGTGCCATCAGTGAGGCCCAGCGGAGGGGTCTCAGCGAGCAGTACGTC. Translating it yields CAISEAQRRGLSEQYV.

The CDR3 DNA is TGTGCCAGCAGTGCAGGGCTGAACACTGAAGCTTTCTTT. It specifies CASSAGLNTEAFF. The chain has TRBV2 and TRBJ1-1, with TRBD1 as a possible D gene (5 bases). CDR3 length: 13 residues. Trimming took 4 bases from V and 0 from J, leaving 6 bases between them. Germline CDR1 SNHLY, CDR2 FYNNEI.

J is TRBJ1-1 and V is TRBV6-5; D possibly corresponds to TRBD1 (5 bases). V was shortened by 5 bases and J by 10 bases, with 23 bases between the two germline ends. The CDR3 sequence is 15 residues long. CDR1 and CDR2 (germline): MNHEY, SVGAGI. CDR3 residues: CASSPQAGREEIAFF. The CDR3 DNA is TGTGCCAGCAGTCCCCAGGCAGGGCGTGAGGAGATAGCTTTCTTT.

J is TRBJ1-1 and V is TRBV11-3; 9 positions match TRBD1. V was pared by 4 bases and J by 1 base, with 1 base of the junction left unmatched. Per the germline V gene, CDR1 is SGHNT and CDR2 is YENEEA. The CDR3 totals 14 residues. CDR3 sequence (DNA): TGTGCCAGCAGCTGGGGACAGGGGAACACTGAAGCTTTCTTT. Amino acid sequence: CASSWGQGNTEAFF.

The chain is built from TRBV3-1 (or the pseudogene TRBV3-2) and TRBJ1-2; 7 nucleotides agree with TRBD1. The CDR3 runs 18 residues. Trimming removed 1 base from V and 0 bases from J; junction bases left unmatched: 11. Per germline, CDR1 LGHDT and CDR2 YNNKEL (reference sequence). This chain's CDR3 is CASSQGVDREISNYGYTF. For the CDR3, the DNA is TGTGCCAGCAGCCAAGGGGTTGACAGGGAGATCTCTAACTATGGCTACACCTTC.

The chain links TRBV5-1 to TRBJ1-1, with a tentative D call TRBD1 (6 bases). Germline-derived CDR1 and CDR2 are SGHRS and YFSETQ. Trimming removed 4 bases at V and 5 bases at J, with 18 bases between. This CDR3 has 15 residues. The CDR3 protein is CASSAVGGAVTEAFF. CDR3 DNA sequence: TGCGCCAGCAGCGCCGTCGGGGGGGCAGTGACTGAAGCTTTCTTT.

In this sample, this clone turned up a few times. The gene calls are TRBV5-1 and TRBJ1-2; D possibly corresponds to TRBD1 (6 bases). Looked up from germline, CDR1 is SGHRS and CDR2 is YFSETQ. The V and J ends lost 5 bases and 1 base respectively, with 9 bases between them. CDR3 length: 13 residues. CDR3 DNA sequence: TGCGCCAGCAGGGCAGGGGTTAACTATGGCTACACCTTC. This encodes CASRAGVNYGYTF.

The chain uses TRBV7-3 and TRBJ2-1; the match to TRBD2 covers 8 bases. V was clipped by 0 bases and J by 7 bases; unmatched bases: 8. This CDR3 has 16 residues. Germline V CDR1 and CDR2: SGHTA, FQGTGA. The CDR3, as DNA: TGTGCCAGCAGCTTAACCGGGACTAGTTCTTCAAATGAGCAGTTCTTC. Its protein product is CASSLTGTSSSNEQFF.

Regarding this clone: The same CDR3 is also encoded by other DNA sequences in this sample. CDR3 bases: TGCAGCGTTGGGCAGATGAACACTGAAGCTTTCTTT. Translated: CSVGQMNTEAFF. The genes are TRBV29-1 and TRBJ1-1, with D unresolved. The germline gives CDR1 SQVTM, CDR2 ANQGSEA. The CDR3 has 12 amino acids. V was pared by 4 bases and J by 0 bases, with 6 bases between.

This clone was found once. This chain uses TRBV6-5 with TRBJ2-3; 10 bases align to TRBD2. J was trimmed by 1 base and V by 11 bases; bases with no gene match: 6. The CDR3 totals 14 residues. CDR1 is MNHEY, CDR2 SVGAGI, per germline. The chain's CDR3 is CALSGTSGTDTQYF. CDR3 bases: TGTGCCCTCTCCGGGACTAGCGGCACAGATACGCAGTATTTT.

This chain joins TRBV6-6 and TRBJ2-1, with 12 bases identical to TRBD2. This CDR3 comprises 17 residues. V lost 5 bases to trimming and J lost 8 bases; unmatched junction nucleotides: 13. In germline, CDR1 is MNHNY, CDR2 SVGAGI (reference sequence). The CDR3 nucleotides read TGTGCCAGCAGTCCTCTAGCGGGGGGGCCGAATTCCCATGAGCAGTTCTTC. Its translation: CASSPLAGGPNSHEQFF.

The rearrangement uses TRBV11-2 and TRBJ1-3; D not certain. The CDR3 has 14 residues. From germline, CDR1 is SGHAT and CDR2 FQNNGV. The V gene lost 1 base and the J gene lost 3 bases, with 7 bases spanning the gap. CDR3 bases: TGTGCCAGCAGCTTAGGAGGGTTTGGAAACACCATATATTTT. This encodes CASSLGGFGNTIYF.

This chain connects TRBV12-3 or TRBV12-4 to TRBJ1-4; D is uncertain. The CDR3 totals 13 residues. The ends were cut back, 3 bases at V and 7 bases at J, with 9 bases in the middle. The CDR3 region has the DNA TGTGCCAGCAGTTTGGCCGATGGTGAAAAACTGTTTTTT. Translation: CASSLADGEKLFF.

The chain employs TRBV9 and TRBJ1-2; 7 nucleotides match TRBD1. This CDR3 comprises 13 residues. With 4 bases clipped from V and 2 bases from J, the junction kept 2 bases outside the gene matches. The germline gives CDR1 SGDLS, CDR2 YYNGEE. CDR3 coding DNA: TGTGCCAGCAGCCAAGGGGGCAACTATGGCTACACCTTC. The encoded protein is CASSQGGNYGYTF.

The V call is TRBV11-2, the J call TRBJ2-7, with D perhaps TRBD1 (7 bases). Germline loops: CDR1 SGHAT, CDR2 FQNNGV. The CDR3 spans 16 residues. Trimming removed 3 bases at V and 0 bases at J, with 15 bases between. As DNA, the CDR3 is TGTGCCAGCAGCTTCACGGGGGCAGGGGGCTCCTACGAGCAGTACGTC. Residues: CASSFTGAGGSYEQYV.

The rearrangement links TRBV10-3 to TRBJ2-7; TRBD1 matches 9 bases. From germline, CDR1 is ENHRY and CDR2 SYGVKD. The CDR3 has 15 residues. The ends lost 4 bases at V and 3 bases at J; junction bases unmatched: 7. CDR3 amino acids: CAISGGQGVFYEQYV. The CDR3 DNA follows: TGTGCCATCAGTGGGGGACAGGGTGTCTTCTACGAGCAGTACGTC.

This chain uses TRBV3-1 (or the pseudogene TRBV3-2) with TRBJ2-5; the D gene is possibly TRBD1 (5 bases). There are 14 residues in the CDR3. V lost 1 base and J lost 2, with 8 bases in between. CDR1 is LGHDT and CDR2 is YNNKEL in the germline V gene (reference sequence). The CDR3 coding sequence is TGTGCCAGCAGCCAAGTTGACAGACAAGAGACCCAGTACTTC. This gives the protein CASSQVDRQETQYF.

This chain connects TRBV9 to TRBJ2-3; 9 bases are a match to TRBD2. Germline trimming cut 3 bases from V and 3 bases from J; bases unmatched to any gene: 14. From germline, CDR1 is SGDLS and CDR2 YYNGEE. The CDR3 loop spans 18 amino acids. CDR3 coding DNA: TGTGCCAGCAGCGCAGGGAGCGGGGGGCAAAGAGTGACAGATACGCAGTATTTT. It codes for CASSAGSGGQRVTDTQYF.

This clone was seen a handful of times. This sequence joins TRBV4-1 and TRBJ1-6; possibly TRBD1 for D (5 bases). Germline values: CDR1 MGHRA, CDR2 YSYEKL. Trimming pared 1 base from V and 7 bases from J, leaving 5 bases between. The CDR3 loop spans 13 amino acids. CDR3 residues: CASSQGQNSPLHF. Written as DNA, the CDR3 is TGCGCCAGCAGCCAAGGACAGAATTCACCCCTCCACTTT.